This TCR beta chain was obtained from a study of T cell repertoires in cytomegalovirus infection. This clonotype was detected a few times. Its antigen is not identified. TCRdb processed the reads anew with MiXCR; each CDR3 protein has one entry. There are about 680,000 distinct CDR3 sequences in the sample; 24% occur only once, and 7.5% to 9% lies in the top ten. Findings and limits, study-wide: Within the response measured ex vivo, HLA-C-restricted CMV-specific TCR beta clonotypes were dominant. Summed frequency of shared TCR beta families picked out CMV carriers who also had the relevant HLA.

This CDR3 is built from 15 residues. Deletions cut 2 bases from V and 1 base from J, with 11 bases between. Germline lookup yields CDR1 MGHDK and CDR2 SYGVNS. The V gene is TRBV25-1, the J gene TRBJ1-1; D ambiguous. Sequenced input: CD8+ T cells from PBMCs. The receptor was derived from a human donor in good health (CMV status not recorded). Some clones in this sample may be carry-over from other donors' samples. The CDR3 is CASSELGLTNTEAFF. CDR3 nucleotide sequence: TGTGCCAGCAGTGAACTCGGACTGACGAACACTGAAGCTTTCTTT.